Listed below are T cell receptor beta chains from one sample, sequenced in a study of tumor-infiltrating lymphocytes in primary liver carcinoma. TCRdb fed the multiplex PCR reads into MiXCR, producing one record per CDR3 protein. The sample holds roughly 100,000 distinct CDR3 sequences, roughly 80% seen once. Specimen: liver tumor tissue from sampling region 3. These TCRs come from a man between 35 and 55 years old with primary liver carcinoma and hepatitis B virus infection. CDR3s include the opening cysteine and the closing phenylalanine or tryptophan. D genes are given only for firm matches. Expanded clones are given a class, and other clones once, few, many or no size at all.

v_call,d_call,cdr3_length,j_call,clone_size,cdr3_aa,cdr3_nt
TRBV7-9,TRBD2,15,TRBJ2-5,many,CASSLGLAEQETQYF,TGTGCCAGCAGCTTGGGACTAGCCGAACAAGAGACCCAGTACTTC
TRBV5-5,NA,14,TRBJ1-1,NA,CVSSLYYREAEAFF,TGTGTCAGCAGCTTGTACTATAGGGAGGCTGAAGCTTTCTTT
TRBV11-3,NA,14,TRBJ2-1,NA,CISSLGVSNNELFF,TGTATCAGCAGCTTAGGCGTCTCGAACAATGAGCTGTTCTTC
TRBV11-2,TRBD2,17,TRBJ2-1,NA,CANSLDRGGRFYNKEFF,TGTGCCAACAGCTTAGATAGGGGCGGGAGGTTCTACAATAAGGAGTTCTTC
TRBV5-6,TRBD2,16,TRBJ2-7,many,CASSPWTSGRANEQYF,TGTGCCAGCAGCCCCTGGACTAGCGGGAGGGCCAACGAGCAGTACTTC
TRBV19,TRBD2,14,TRBJ2-7,few,CASSRVAGPYEQYF,TGTGCCAGTAGTAGGGTAGCGGGACCCTACGAGCAGTACTTC
TRBV29-1,TRBD1,16,TRBJ2-2,NA,CSVEVLDRVGTGELFF,TGCAGCGTTGAAGTGTTGGACAGGGTGGGCACCGGGGAACTGTTTTTT
TRBV28,TRBD2,14,TRBJ2-5,NA,CASRSTSGFKTQYF,TGTGCCAGCAGGTCGACTAGCGGGTTTAAGACCCAGTACTTC
TRBV11-1,NA,13,TRBJ2-3,NA,CASGFIDIDTQYF,TGTGCCAGCGGCTTTATTGATATAGATACGCAGTATTTT
TRBV28,NA,13,TRBJ1-2,NA,CASGAGGLYGYTF,TGTGCTAGCGGCGCTGGCGGTCTCTATGGCTACACCTTC
TRBV4-1,NA,16,TRBJ1-5,NA,CASSPVKRVGNQPQHF,TGCGCCAGCAGCCCCGTTAAGAGGGTTGGCAATCAGCCCCAACATTTT
TRBV4-1,NA,16,TRBJ1-6,NA,CARSQEQSSYISPLHF,TGCGCCAGGAGCCAAGAACAGAGCTCCTATATTTCACCCCTCCACTTT
TRBV6-6,NA,14,TRBJ2-5,NA,CATSYSGDLGIQYF,TGTGCCACCAGTTACTCTGGGGACTTGGGGATCCAGTACTTC
TRBV11-3,TRBD2,17,TRBJ2-5,NA,CASNFWTSGSPLETQYF,TGTGCCAGCAACTTTTGGACCAGCGGGAGTCCTTTGGAGACCCAGTACTTC
TRBV7-3,TRBD1,15,TRBJ1-4,NA,CASSVGIGGNEKLFF,TGTGCCAGCAGCGTTGGGATAGGGGGCAATGAAAAACTGTTTTTT
TRBV11-1,NA,16,TRBJ2-7,NA,CLSSLRVRASLGGQYF,TGTCTCAGCAGCCTGCGCGTCAGGGCGTCCCTGGGGGGGCAGTACTTC
TRBV9,NA,18,TRBJ1-5,NA,CASSAAGTSGRAGDTQHF,TGTGCCAGCAGCGCGGCCGGGACTAGCGGGAGGGCCGGAGATACGCAGCATTTT
TRBV11-2,NA,14,TRBJ2-7,few,CASGSNRNSYEQYF,TGTGCCAGTGGCTCTAACAGGAACTCCTATGAGCAGTACTTC
TRBV4-1,TRBD2,17,TRBJ2-3,NA,CASGQDRTSGSTDTQYF,TGCGCCAGCGGCCAAGACCGGACTAGCGGGAGCACAGATACGCAGTATTTT
TRBV6-1,TRBD2,15,TRBJ2-3,many,CASSESSSGADTQYF,TGTGCCAGCAGTGAATCGTCTAGCGGGGCAGATACGCAGTATTTT
TRBV29-1,NA,14,TRBJ2-3,NA,CSVDPSEDTDTQYF,TGCAGTGTGGATCCTAGCGAAGACACAGATACGCAGTATTTT
TRBV29-1,NA,13,TRBJ2-6,NA,CSVAGSGTNLLTF,TGCAGCGTTGCTGGGTCTGGGACCAACCTCCTGACTTTC
TRBV11-3,NA,13,TRBJ1-1,NA,CASSLARGSRAVF,TGTGCCAGCAGTTTAGCAAGGGGGTCTCGAGCTGTCTTT
TRBV5-5,NA,11,TRBJ2-5,NA,CASSLVGEQYF,TGTGCCAGCAGCTTGGTAGGGGAGCAGTACTTT
TRBV30,TRBD2,16,TRBJ2-3,NA,CACSGPRGGRTDTQYF,TGTGCCTGTAGTGGACCACGGGGGGGGCGCACAGATACGCAGTATTTT
TRBV6-2/TRBV6-3,NA,14,TRBJ1-1,NA,CASSCRGVGTEAFF,TGTGCCAGCAGTTGCCGGGGAGTTGGCACTGAAGCTTTCTTT
TRBV10-3,TRBD1,15,TRBJ1-5,NA,CAISGTGSSNQSQQF,TGTGCCATCAGTGGGACAGGGTCTAGCAATCAGTCCCAGCAGTTT
TRBV29-1,NA,15,TRBJ2-5,NA,CGVRTNGSCAETQYF,TGCGGCGTTCGGACTAACGGGAGTTGCGCAGAGACCCAGTACTTC
TRBV11-2,NA,15,TRBJ2-7,NA,CASSPGRLYALEQYF,TGTGCCAGCAGCCCCGGACGGCTTTACGCGCTCGAACAGTACTTC
TRBV5-1,TRBD2,15,TRBJ2-3,NA,CASSHIGTNTDKQYF,TGCGCCAGCAGCCACATCGGGACTAACACAGATAAGCAATATTTT
TRBV6-2/TRBV6-3,TRBD2,16,TRBJ2-2,NA,CVSSYSSLAVTGELFF,TGTGTCAGCAGTTACTCGTCGCTAGCGGTCACCGGGGAGCTGTTTTTT
TRBV12-3/TRBV12-4,TRBD1,17,TRBJ2-4,NA,CASSPGGRTRAKNIEYF,TGTGCCAGCAGCCCAGGGGGTAGAACCCGGGCCAAAAACATTGAGTACTTC
TRBV6-5,NA,16,TRBJ1-2,NA,CASSSGVGVINYGYTF,TGTGCCAGCAGTTCCGGGGTCGGTGTTATCAACTATGGCTACACCTTC
TRBV11-2,NA,13,TRBJ1-1,few,CARRRGRNTEAFF,TGTGCCCGCAGGAGGGGACGGAACACTGAAGCTTTCTTT
TRBV5-6,NA,12,TRBJ2-5,few,CAHSGLRETQYF,TGTGCCCACAGTGGACTAAGAGAGACCCAGTACTTC
TRBV2,NA,14,TRBJ2-3,once,CASRRGPAVDTQYF,TGTGCCAGCAGGCGGGGGCCGGCGGTAGATACGCAGTATTTT
TRBV28,NA,16,TRBJ1-1,NA,CASSLSGSGRWTGAFF,TGTGCCAGCAGTTTGTCTGGTTCGGGACGGTGGACTGGAGCTTTCTTT
TRBV6-5,NA,13,TRBJ1-2,NA,CASSTGFDYVYTF,TGTGCCAGCAGCACAGGGTTTGACTATGTCTACACATTC
TRBV4-2,NA,14,TRBJ2-7,NA,CASSQENIGREQYF,TGTGCCAGCAGCCAAGAAAATATTGGCAGGGAGCAGTACTTC